This entry is about one T cell receptor beta chain. This clonotype showed up many times. The target of this receptor is not known. Per-base quality was not reported, and no clone a single base away is much larger than it. This record belongs to a study of Graves' ophthalmopathy and Graves' hyperthyroidism listed by TCRdb under 2018. At the level of the whole study: Hyperthyroidism was defined as stable when no progression to ophthalmopathy occurred within 18 months of follow-up. The study used signatures of the TCR beta repertoire to tell Graves' ophthalmopathy apart from Graves' hyperthyroidism and to predict which patients would progress to ophthalmopathy. An independent validation cohort comprised some 18 hyperthyroidism patients and roughly 15 patients who later progressed from hyperthyroidism to ophthalmopathy. In total, 135 blood samples were TCR-sequenced: 43 ophthalmopathy, around 75 hyperthyroidism and some 17 hyperthyroidism-to-ophthalmopathy patients. To explore V-J signatures distinguishing ophthalmopathy from hyperthyroidism, a discovery set of 100 or so patients (fewer than 45 ophthalmopathy, 55 to 60 stable hyperthyroidism) was enrolled. In roughly 6 hyperthyroidism patients, the T-cell repertoires found in thyroid tissue were compared with those found in blood. Following sampling, methimazole starting at 30 mg daily was administered to hyperthyroidism patients, and high-dose intravenous methylprednisolone was administered to ophthalmopathy patients.

For repertoire sequencing, TCR beta CDR3 regions were amplified from RNA transcripts. A first-round RT-PCR used HTBI primers with the Qiagen OneStep RT-PCR kit, followed by a second-round multiplex PCR, size selection and purification. Libraries were sequenced on an Illumina HiSeq2000 using paired-end 100 bp reads. The original methods were these. Reads were processed with SOAPnuke, discarding reads with adapters, uncalled bases, mean Phred below 15, or no exact constant-primer or identifier match. COPE v1.2.5 was used to merge the high-quality paired reads. Clonotypes were defined as unique nucleotide sequences and were aligned to IMGT TRB V, D and J references using MiTCR v1.1. Only V-J combinations with frequency above 0.0001 were analysed, covering 98% to 99.2% of repertoires. For each V-J combination, a TCR clonal expansion and chaos score was defined as the ratio of F50 clonal expansion to chaos observed in the TCRdist matrix. Welch's t-statistics and random forest were used to narrow the features down to 10 to 15 V-J combinations, which were then fed into a naive Bayes classifier. Thyroid-blood repertoire similarity was quantified with the Morisita-Horn index. Using fastp at Q25 and MiXCR, TCRdb reprocessed the public reads and kept productive beta chains. When rows share a CDR3 protein, they turn into one entry using the most common DNA and genes. The V and J calls, along with clone size, are taken from TCRdb and not from the paper's own processing. Present in this sample are a few hundred thousand distinct CDR3 sequences, less than 40% of which were seen just once. In total, the top ten clones hold about 4% of the sample.

The paper's findings and limits, for the study overall: In cross-validation, the 13-signature model distinguished ophthalmopathy from stable hyperthyroidism with 87.88% sensitivity and 81.08% specificity, while in the test set the corresponding values were roughly 80% and 75%. In validation, the model predicted ophthalmopathy progression with more than 55% sensitivity and less than 80% specificity; about a dozen predicted patients were CT-confirmed with GO in a median of 6.5 months. Most expanded thyroid clonotypes with frequency above 0.001 were also detected in blood, suggesting blood repertoires may reflect the thyroid immune response. Sample size was not statistically predetermined, and group allocation was not concealed from the investigators.

V lost 3 bases and J lost 0 bases; the stretch between them is 9 bases long. The CDR3, from cysteine to phenylalanine, totals 14 residues. The sequence is cut down to CDR3 DNA, 42 bases in frame from base 1. The germline V gene (reference sequence) gives CDR1 as WNHNN and CDR2 as SYGVQD. Hyperthyroidism patients were newly diagnosed, were aged 18 to 65 years, and had a disease duration under 2 months. Anyone with other autoimmune diseases, uncontrolled infections, pregnancy or lactation was excluded from the study. Clinical symptoms, serum thyroxine, TRAb, thyroid ultrasound and orbital computed tomography formed the basis of the diagnosis. Total RNA was extracted with Trizol reagent and quality-checked on an Agilent 2100 Bioanalyzer.

Sequenced: peripheral blood or thyroid tissue (not recorded which). This TCR was recovered from an adult man with Graves' hyperthyroidism. The chain is assembled from TRBV10-1 and TRBJ2-7; the D call could be TRBD1 or TRBD2, with each sharing 5 bases. The nucleotides are TGCGCCAGCAGTGATCCAGGGAGCTCCTACGAGCAGTACTTC. Its amino acids are CASSDPGSSYEQYF.